The 5 T cell receptor beta chains below all came from one sample that was sequenced in a study of T cells in women clearing cervical HPV infection. Sequencing used immunoSEQ multiplex PCR; TCRdb keeps in-frame clones, though not all of them. This repertoire includes roughly 48,000 clones. The specimen sequenced was blood buffy coat. These receptors all come from a woman aged 18 to 69 with a cervical HPV16 infection that either progressed to CIN3+ or cleared (not recorded which).

As regards this clone: The CDR3 end falls 3 residues outside the read, so it is completed with the germline J gene. The rearrangement uses TRBV6-4 and TRBJ1-1; no firm D call. V lost 2 bases and J 4 bases, leaving 11 bases between the germline ends. CDR3 length: 14 residues. Germline V CDR1 and CDR2: MRHNA, SNTAGT. Incomplete CDR3 DNA: TGTGCCAGCAGTGACGGTGAATTCGGCACTGAA. Translated, it gives CASSDGEFGTE. The CDR3 in full is CASSDGEFGTEAFF.

As for this clone: The CDR3 end lies 3 residues beyond the end of the read and is filled in from the germline J gene. The V and J genes are TRBV20-1 and TRBJ1-1; 10 bases are a match to TRBD1. The CDR3 is 14 residues long. The V segment lost 4 bases and the J segment 3 bases; nucleotides outside the gene matches: 5. Per the germline V gene, CDR1 is DFQATT and CDR2 is SNEGSKA (reference sequence). CDR3 sequence reads: CSATLGTGDTEAFF. CDR3 bases read: TGCAGTGCTACCCTAGGGACAGGGGACACTGAA.

A note on this clone: Sequencing ends 3 residues short of the CDR3 end; the germline J gene provides the rest. The chain employs TRBV6-2 or TRBV6-3 and TRBJ2-7; a possible D gene is TRBD2 (5 bases). This CDR3 region has 14 residues. CDR1 and CDR2 from the germline V gene are MNHEY and SVGEGT. Trimming cost V 6 bases and J 0 bases, with 12 bases left between them. CDR3 bases read: TGTGCCAGCAGCCGGGGTAAGAGCTCCTACGAG. The encoded protein is CASSRGKSSYE. The CDR3 in full is CASSRGKSSYEQYF.

As concerns this clone: The read gets to within 3 residues of the CDR3 end, and the germline J gene fills in the rest. The chain is built from TRBV2 and TRBJ2-7; 9 nucleotides line up with TRBD1. After removal of 7 bases from V and 2 bases from J, the junction contained 6 bases not matched to a gene. Germline V gives CDR1 SNHLY, CDR2 FYNNEI. This CDR3 has 14 amino acids. The CDR3 bases that were read are TGTGCCAGCACTAACAGGGGGCGGGCCTACGAG. Its protein product is CASTNRGRAYE. The CDR3 in its entirety is CASTNRGRAYEQYF.

Concerning this clone: Sequencing ends 3 residues short of the CDR3 end; the germline J gene provides the rest. V is TRBV5-1 and J is TRBJ2-7; 10 positions agree with TRBD2. There are 15 residues in the CDR3. V was clipped by 3 bases and J by 3 bases; unmatched bases: 6. The germline V gene encodes CDR1 SGHRS and CDR2 YFSETQ. The CDR3 loop is CASSWGSGGFYEQYF. The CDR3 DNA, read in part, is TGCGCCAGCAGCTGGGGTAGCGGGGGGTTCTACGAG.